A single sample is the source of the 28 T cell receptor beta chains below, sequenced in a study of blood T cell repertoires in COVID-19. Sequenced by immunoSEQ multiplex PCR; TCRdb stores in-frame clones only, minus some. The data hold approximately 230,000 clones, with about four fifths observed a single time. Sequenced input: peripheral blood. The origin of the receptors is an elderly man with acute or convalescent COVID-19.

The chain carries TRBV19 and TRBJ1-1; 7 positions match TRBD1. The trim removed 5 bases at V and 0 bases at J, leaving 3 bases unmatched. CDR3 length: 14 residues. The germline V gene has CDR1 LNHDA and CDR2 SQIVND (reference sequence). Written as DNA, the CDR3 is TGTGCCAGTAGTCTGGGACAGTTGAACACTGAAGCTTTCTTT. Translating gives CASSLGQLNTEAFF.

The CDR3 region has the DNA TGTGCCAGTAGTATAGGAGGGAGCTCCTACGAGCAGTACTTC. It translates to CASSIGGSSYEQYF. This chain connects TRBV19 to TRBJ2-7; tentative D call: TRBD2 (5 bases). V was trimmed by 1 base and J by 0 bases, leaving 7 bases between them. The CDR3 is made up of 14 amino acids. The germline gives CDR1 LNHDA, CDR2 SQIVND (reference sequence).

V is TRBV7-9 and J is TRBJ1-3, with D unclear. This CDR3 comprises 13 residues. With 4 bases removed from V and 7 bases from J, the gap between germline ends came to 11 bases. The germline gives CDR1 SEHNR, CDR2 FQNEAQ (reference sequence). In DNA, the CDR3 is TGTGCCAGCAGCTCGAGTAAGAAGAACACCATATATTTT. Its translation is CASSSSKKNTIYF. Combining the CDR3 with reference TRBV7-9 and TRBJ1-3 gives the whole variable domain DTGVSQNPRHKITKRGQNVTFRCDPISEHNRLYWYRQTLGQGPEFLTYFQNEAQLEKSRLLSDRFSAERPKGSFSTLEIQRTEQGDSAMYLCASSSSKKNTIYFGEGSWLTVV.

The gene calls are TRBV20-1 and TRBJ2-1; perhaps TRBD2 as D (7 bases). With 4 bases removed from V and 0 bases from J, the gap between germline ends came to 16 bases. Germline CDR1 is DFQATT and CDR2 is SNEGSKA (reference sequence). The CDR3 runs to 16 residues. The CDR3 protein is CSATDRGAVSYNEQFF. The CDR3 DNA follows: TGCAGTGCTACTGACCGGGGGGCCGTCTCCTACAATGAGCAGTTCTTC.

This clone was seen once. The chain has TRBV7-2 and TRBJ2-1; 9 bases match TRBD2. Germline V gene sequence: CDR1 SGHTA, CDR2 FQGNSA. V dropped 1 base and J dropped 0; count of bases not matched to a gene: 4. CDR3 size: 17 residues. DNA for the CDR3: TGTGCCAGCAGCTTAGAGACTAGCGGTAGCTCCTACAATGAGCAGTTCTTC. As protein: CASSLETSGSSYNEQFF.

This clone was found once. This chain connects TRBV7-6 to TRBJ2-1; 10 nucleotides match TRBD2. Trimming at V came to 2 bases and at J to 6 bases, leaving 10 bases not matched to a gene. The germline CDR1 and CDR2 sequences are SGHVS and FNYEAQ. The CDR3 spans 17 residues. The CDR3 protein is CASSLPLGSGGGNEQFF. CDR3 DNA: TGTGCCAGCAGCTTACCGCTCGGGAGCGGGGGGGGCAATGAGCAGTTCTTC.

The genes are TRBV7-9 and TRBJ2-2, with 8 bases identical to TRBD1. The CDR3 consists of 14 residues. V lost 4 bases to trimming and J lost 7 bases; unmatched junction nucleotides: 5. Germline CDR1 and CDR2: SEHNR and FQNEAQ (reference sequence). The CDR3 DNA reads TGTGCCAGCAGCTCAGGGGGCATCGGCGGGGAGCTGTTTTTT. Amino acid sequence: CASSSGGIGGELFF.

V usage is TRBV6-5 and J usage is TRBJ2-1, with 11 bases identical to TRBD2. The CDR3 has 14 residues. CDR1 is MNHEY, CDR2 SVGAGI, per germline. V shed 8 bases and J 4 bases; nucleotides not matched to a gene: 4. This CDR3 is CASLTSGKYNEQFF. The CDR3 nucleotides are TGTGCCAGCTTGACTAGCGGGAAATACAATGAGCAGTTCTTC.

V and J are TRBV21-1 and TRBJ2-5; the table assigns TRBD1, which was not confirmed against the DNA. TRBV21-1 is a documented pseudogene. The CDR3 length is 16 residues. The CDR3, as DNA: TGTGCCAGCAGCACTCCGACAGGGGAAGAACAAGAGACCCAGTACTTC. Translation: CASSTPTGEEQETQYF.

A single count supports this clone. The CDR3 spells CASSGSQDQPQHF. DNA for the CDR3: TGCGCCAGCAGTGGCTCGCAGGATCAGCCCCAGCATTTT. This chain connects TRBV10-2 to TRBJ1-5, with D uncertain. The CDR3 is 13 residues long. Trimming stripped 4 bases from V and 5 bases from J, with 9 bases between. Germline CDR1 is WSHSY and CDR2 is SAAADI.

The gene calls are TRBV3-1 (or the pseudogene TRBV3-2) and TRBJ1-4; D remains ambiguous. The V end was cut by 1 base, the J end by 8 bases, with 8 bases between. CDR1 and CDR2 (germline): LGHDT, YNNKEL (reference sequence). The CDR3 is 13 residues long. The CDR3 is CASSQGGEEKLFF. The CDR3, as DNA: TGTGCCAGCAGCCAAGGAGGCGAAGAAAAACTGTTTTTT.

The chain employs TRBV5-3 and TRBJ1-5; TRBD1 aligns across 7 bases. TRBV5-3 has ORF status, its function being uncertain. V was clipped by 4 bases and J by 4 bases; unmatched bases: 8. This CDR3 spans 15 amino acids. The CDR3 DNA is TGTGCCAGAAGCCCAGACAGGGATTGTAATCAGCCCCAGCATTTT. Protein sequence: CARSPDRDCNQPQHF.

The chain is built from TRBV21-1 and TRBJ2-7; the D call of TRBD1 is as the table states it, not checked on the DNA. TRBV21-1 constitutes a pseudogene. The CDR3 contains 16 residues. The CDR3 region has the DNA TGTGCCAGCAGCAAAGTCTTGGGACAGGGCTCCTACGAGCAGTACTTC. Translating gives CASSKVLGQGSYEQYF.

The rearrangement links TRBV19 to TRBJ2-7, with TRBD2 matching over 9 bases. Germline CDR1 and CDR2: LNHDA and SQIVND (reference sequence). The CDR3 consists of 15 residues. J lost 4 bases, V lost 6 bases, and 10 bases had no gene match. The CDR3, as DNA: TGTGCCAGTAGCCATCAGGCTAGCGGGGCTTACGAGCAGTACTTC. Its translation: CASSHQASGAYEQYF.

The chain has TRBV30 and TRBJ1-2, with D hard to call. Trimming cost V 0 bases and J 4 bases, with 15 bases left between them. The CDR3 extends over 15 amino acids. CDR1 is GTSNPN, CDR2 SVGIG, per germline (reference sequence). The DNA of the CDR3 is TGTGCCTGGAGTGTCCTGCGTGAGTTACCCTATGGCTACACCTTC. It codes for CAWSVLRELPYGYTF.

For the CDR3, the DNA is TGCGCCAGCAGCTCTAGGAGCTCCTACAATGAGCAGTTCTTC. This sequence encodes CASSSRSSYNEQFF. The gene calls are TRBV5-1 and TRBJ2-1; D not certain. From germline, CDR1 is SGHRS and CDR2 YFSETQ. The CDR3 totals 14 residues. Trimming pared 3 bases from V and 0 bases from J, leaving 7 bases between.

V is TRBV24-1 and J is TRBJ1-2; the D gene is possibly TRBD1 (5 bases). The CDR3 runs 18 residues. V gave up 3 bases and J gave up 8 bases, with 27 bases separating them. The germline gives CDR1 KGHDR, CDR2 SFDVKD. In DNA form, the CDR3 reads TGTGCCACCAGTGATCAGGGCATACCTCATTTGGAAACAGGAGGCTACACCTTC. It translates to CATSDQGIPHLETGGYTF.

In the case of this clone: The same CDR3 arises from other DNA sequences in this sample as well. The chain links TRBV7-2 to TRBJ2-7, with unresolved D. The CDR3 spans 11 residues. Germline V gene sequence: CDR1 SGHTA, CDR2 FQGNSA. V dropped 0 bases and J dropped 6 bases, with 3 bases sitting between them. CDR3 sequence (DNA): TGTGCCAGCAGCTTAGCTCGCGAGCAGTACTTC. Its translation is CASSLAREQYF. The full variable domain, its missing parts supplied by reference TRBV7-2 and TRBJ2-7, is GAGVSQSPSNKVTEKGKDVELRCDPISGHTALYWYRQSLGQGLEFLIYFQGNSAPDKSGLPSDRFSAERTGGSVSTLTIQRTQQEDSAVYLCASSLAREQYFGPGTRLTVT.

V and J are TRBV5-4 and TRBJ2-3; maybe TRBD1 (5 bases). V was trimmed by 1 base and J by 0 bases, leaving 9 bases between them. This CDR3 is built from 15 residues. The germline gives CDR1 SGHNT, CDR2 YYREEE (reference sequence). This CDR3 is CASSLRQTSTDTQYF. Here the CDR3 DNA reads TGTGCCAGCAGCTTGCGACAGACTAGCACAGATACGCAGTATTTT. The full variable domain, in which reference TRBV5-4 and TRBJ2-3 provide the parts outside the CDR3, is ETGVTQSPTHLIKTRGQQVTLRCSSQSGHNTVSWYQQALGQGPQFIFQYYREEENGRGNFPPRFSGLQFPNYSSELNVNALELDDSALYLCASSLRQTSTDTQYFGPGTRLTVL.

This chain connects TRBV12-3 or TRBV12-4 to TRBJ2-7; tentative D call: TRBD2 (5 bases). V dropped 3 bases and J dropped 6 bases, with 9 bases sitting between them. This CDR3 contains 12 residues. The CDR3 sequence: CASSFPGSEQYF. The CDR3 region has the DNA TGTGCCAGCAGTTTTCCGGGGTCCGAGCAGTACTTC.

In DNA, the CDR3 is TGTGCCAGCAGTTACTCGAGGACAGGGACAACTGAAGCTTTCTTT. Translating it yields CASSYSRTGTTEAFF. The V gene is TRBV6-5, the J gene TRBJ1-1; 8 nucleotides line up with TRBD1. This CDR3 region has 15 residues. Trimming at V came to 0 bases and at J to 5 bases, leaving 5 bases not matched to a gene. Looked up from germline, CDR1 is MNHEY and CDR2 is SVGAGI.

The rearrangement links TRBV14 to TRBJ2-1; 10 bases fit TRBD2. The CDR3 sequence is 17 residues long. The germline gives CDR1 SGHDN, CDR2 FVKESK. The V gene end was trimmed by 4 bases and the J gene end by 1 base; junction bases not matched to a gene: 7. The CDR3 DNA sequence: TGTGCCAGCAGCCGCCGGACTAGCGGCAAATCCTACAATGAGCAGTTCTTC. It codes for CASSRRTSGKSYNEQFF.

The V and J genes are TRBV5-1 and TRBJ2-3, with 7 bases fitting TRBD1. There are 15 residues in the CDR3. The germline CDR1 and CDR2 sequences are SGHRS and YFSETQ. With 2 bases clipped from V and 3 bases from J, the junction kept 6 bases outside the gene matches. CDR3: CASSFGTANTDTQYF. As DNA, the CDR3 is TGCGCCAGCAGCTTTGGGACAGCGAATACAGATACGCAGTATTTT.

This chain uses TRBV6-5 with TRBJ2-7; TRBD1 aligns across 10 bases. Trimming cost V 4 bases and J 4 bases; bases outside gene matches: 10. Germline CDR1 is MNHEY and CDR2 is SVGAGI. CDR3 length: 16 amino acids. The CDR3 sequence: CASSLGLGQGPYEQYF. The CDR3 DNA reads TGTGCCAGCAGTTTGGGGCTGGGACAGGGGCCTTACGAGCAGTACTTC.

This clone was seen more than once but under ten times. The genes are TRBV6-5 and TRBJ1-1, with D possibly being TRBD1 (5 bases). CDR3 length: 13 residues. CDR1 is MNHEY and CDR2 is SVGAGI in the germline V gene. V was trimmed by 6 bases and J by 4 bases, leaving 12 bases between them. The CDR3 protein is CASSPQGSTEAFF. Here the CDR3 DNA reads TGTGCCAGCAGCCCCCAGGGAAGCACTGAAGCTTTCTTT.

This clone was seen just once. The chain employs TRBV9 and TRBJ1-1, with unresolved D. This CDR3 region has 13 residues. The ends were cut back, 0 bases at V and 6 bases at J, with 9 bases in the middle. Germline V gene lookup returns CDR1 SGDLS and CDR2 YYNGEE. CDR3 residues: CASSVEARAEAFF. CDR3 bases: TGTGCCAGCAGCGTAGAGGCGAGGGCTGAAGCTTTCTTT.

This chain joins TRBV24-1 and TRBJ2-5; 9 bases align to TRBD2. V lost 0 bases and J lost 3; bases outside the gene matches: 10. Germline CDR1 reads KGHDR; CDR2 reads SFDVKD. The CDR3 consists of 18 residues. CDR3 nucleotide sequence: TGTGCCACCAGTGATTTGAGCCCAACACTAGCGGGCAAAGAGACCCAGTACTTC. Its protein is CATSDLSPTLAGKETQYF.

The chain combines TRBV6-5 with TRBJ1-3; 7 bases agree with TRBD1. V shed 5 bases and J 7 bases; nucleotides not matched to a gene: 11. Germline V lookup: CDR1 MNHEY, CDR2 SVGAGI. The CDR3 spans 15 residues. The CDR3 loop reads CASSTRQGRGNTIYF. The CDR3 bases are TGTGCCAGCAGTACTCGACAGGGCCGGGGGAACACCATATATTTT.